The present T cell receptor (beta chain) was sequenced within a study of shared clonotypes between healthy human individuals. Study-wide context: For every donor, three CD4 naive, three CD4 memory, two CD8 naive and one CD8 memory plates were used.

Genomic DNA of each subset was evenly split across several immunoSEQ plates. Some clones are missing from TCRdb's copy, which holds only in-frame ones; the method was immunoSEQ multiplex PCR. The sample carries around 2,000,000 clones, about 95% recorded once. Whole-study results and caveats: Rarefaction revealed incomplete sorted-subset sequencing despite large depth.

CDR3 length: 12 residues. Trimming removed 5 bases at V and 13 bases at J, with 17 bases between. Germline assignment: CDR1 SGHVS and CDR2 FNYEAQ. Regarding this clone: Its antigen is as yet unknown.

Naive-designated CD8 cells lacked CD45RO, were positively enriched for CCR7, and omitted terminally differentiated effector memory CD45RA+ cells. Specimen: naive CD8+ T cells sorted from blood. The chain employs TRBV7-6 and TRBJ1-1; D unresolved. The origin of this receptor is a man in his late teens or twenties in good health. In nucleotides, the CDR3 is TGTGCCAGCAGCCCCCCGGACGGTCGTGGTTTCTTT. Protein product: CASSPPDGRGFF. Filled out from reference TRBV7-6 and TRBJ1-1, the complete variable domain reads GAGVSQSPRYKVTKRGQDVALRCDPISGHVSLYWYRQALGQGPEFLTYFNYEAQQDKSGLPNDRFSAERPEGSISTLTIQRTEQRDSAMYRCASSPPDGRGFFGQGTRLTVV.